Presented here are 14 T cell receptor beta chains from one specimen sequenced in a study of cytotoxic CD8 clonotypes in ibrutinib-treated CLL. Using immunoSEQ multiplex PCR, the repertoire was profiled, and TCRdb retains in-frame clones only, with some absent. The repertoire has 85,000 or so clones, around 79% of them found once; the top ten carry more than 4.5%. Material: PBMCs, obtained after 12 months of ibrutinib treatment. Receptors originate from a human donor with chronic lymphocytic leukemia.

The V gene is TRBV2, the J gene TRBJ1-5; D unclear. Trimming took off 7 bases at V and 5 bases at J, with 15 bases between the two ends. Looked up from germline, CDR1 is SNHLY and CDR2 is FYNNEI. The CDR3 has 14 amino acids. CDR3 in DNA: TGTGCCAGCACCCCGGGGTCCAGAGATCAGCCCCAGCATTTT. Residues: CASTPGSRDQPQHF.

The J gene is TRBJ2-2, the V gene TRBV4-2; no clear D gene. The CDR3 length is 12 residues. Germline V lookup: CDR1 LGHNA, CDR2 YNFKEQ. V was pared by 0 bases and J by 5 bases, with 1 base between. The CDR3, as DNA: TGTGCCAGCAGCCAAGATACCGGGGAGCTGTTTTTT. This codes for CASSQDTGELFF.

The chain carries TRBV30 and TRBJ2-1; 11 positions match TRBD1. The CDR3 runs to 16 residues. The ends lost 1 base at V and 3 bases at J; junction bases unmatched: 5. The germline gives CDR1 GTSNPN, CDR2 SVGIG (reference sequence). CDR3 in amino acids: CAWSGVGTGGYNEQFF. CDR3 bases: TGTGCCTGGAGTGGTGTGGGGACAGGGGGCTACAATGAGCAGTTCTTC.

This chain links TRBV28 with TRBJ1-3, with unresolved D. Trimming stripped 2 bases from V and 0 bases from J, with 5 bases between. Germline CDR1 is MDHEN and CDR2 is SYDVKM. This CDR3 comprises 14 residues. The CDR3 spells CASSLVFSGNTIYF. The CDR3 coding sequence is TGTGCCAGCAGTTTAGTTTTCTCTGGAAACACCATATATTTT. Using reference TRBV28 and TRBJ1-3 for the parts outside the CDR3, the full variable domain is DVKVTQSSRYLVKRTGEKVFLECVQDMDHENMFWYRQDPGLGLRLIYFSYDVKMKEKGDIPEGYSVSREKKERFSLILESASTNQTSMYLCASSLVFSGNTIYFGEGSWLTVV.

This chain uses TRBV6-5 with TRBJ2-1, with unresolved D. Trimming left V 6 bases short and J 6 bases short, with 12 bases between. From germline, CDR1 is MNHEY and CDR2 SVGAGI. The CDR3 sequence is 13 residues long. CDR3: CASSLLDSNEQFF. The CDR3 DNA reads as TGTGCCAGCAGCTTACTCGATAGCAATGAGCAGTTCTTC.

This chain uses TRBV6-6 with TRBJ2-1; TRBD2 matches at 8 bases. V shed 6 bases and J 2 bases; nucleotides not matched to a gene: 6. The CDR3 extends over 15 amino acids. CDR1 is MNHNY, CDR2 SVGAGI, per germline (reference sequence). The CDR3 loop reads CASRPPGGTYNEQFF. The CDR3 region has the DNA TGTGCCAGCAGACCCCCGGGGGGGACCTACAATGAGCAGTTCTTC.

CDR3 nucleotide sequence: TGTGCCAGTAGTTGGCTGGCGGTCAATGAGCAGTTCTTC. This encodes CASSWLAVNEQFF. This rearrangement joins TRBV19 to TRBJ2-1; D gene ambiguous. The CDR3 has 13 residues. Germline CDR1 LNHDA, CDR2 SQIVND (reference sequence). V was shortened by 5 bases and J by 6 bases, with 11 bases between the two germline ends.

This clone appeared a single time. The V gene is TRBV19, the J gene TRBJ1-1; no definite D call. The CDR3 covers 15 residues. Germline V gene data show CDR1 as LNHDA and CDR2 as SQIVND (reference sequence). Trimming removed 4 bases from V and 0 bases from J, with 12 bases in between. CDR3 sequence reads: CASSSWAGLNTEAFF. In DNA form, the CDR3 reads TGTGCCAGTAGTAGTTGGGCAGGATTGAACACTGAAGCTTTCTTT. The variable domain in full, completed from reference TRBV19 and TRBJ1-1, reads DGGITQSPKYLFRKEGQNVTLSCEQNLNHDAMYWYRQDPGQGLRLIYYSQIVNDFQKGDIAEGYSVSREKKESFPLTVTSAQKNPTAFYLCASSSWAGLNTEAFFGQGTRLTVV.

The chain combines TRBV28 with TRBJ1-2; tentative D call: TRBD1 (6 bases). V shed 5 bases and J shed 8 bases, with 12 bases lying between them. The CDR3 is 12 amino acids. Germline loops: CDR1 MDHEN, CDR2 SYDVKM. The CDR3 is CASSTGGGGYTF. In nucleotides, the CDR3 is TGTGCCAGCAGTACCGGGGGGGGCGGCTACACCTTC.

This clone was seen just once. The chain employs TRBV11-1 and TRBJ1-1, with D perhaps TRBD1 (5 bases). Germline CDR1 SGHAT, CDR2 FQDESV (reference sequence). V was pared by 0 bases and J by 5 bases, with 16 bases between. The CDR3 contains 16 residues. CDR3 nucleotide sequence: TGTGCCAGCAGCTTAGCCGCCCCGGGGCTGGGGACTGAAGCTTTCTTT. Its translation: CASSLAAPGLGTEAFF.

This chain links TRBV28 with TRBJ1-4, with unresolved D. The CDR3 runs to 14 residues. The V gene lost 5 bases and the J gene lost 8 bases, with 15 bases spanning the gap. The germline gives CDR1 MDHEN, CDR2 SYDVKM. CDR3 DNA: TGTGCCAGCAGTCCCGGCAGCGCACCAGAAAAACTGTTTTTT. As protein: CASSPGSAPEKLFF. The full variable domain, its missing parts supplied by reference TRBV28 and TRBJ1-4, is DVKVTQSSRYLVKRTGEKVFLECVQDMDHENMFWYRQDPGLGLRLIYFSYDVKMKEKGDIPEGYSVSREKKERFSLILESASTNQTSMYLCASSPGSAPEKLFFGSGTQLSVL.

This chain links TRBV9 with TRBJ2-1; D is undetermined. CDR1 SGDLS and CDR2 YYNGEE come from the germline V gene. V was cut by 0 bases and J by 2 bases, with 9 bases left in between. CDR3 length: 15 amino acids. The CDR3 is CASSVDPSTYNEQFF. In DNA, the CDR3 is TGTGCCAGCAGCGTAGATCCTAGTACCTACAATGAGCAGTTCTTC.

This chain links TRBV30 with TRBJ1-4, with D perhaps matching TRBD1 (6 bases). Trimming removed 7 bases at V and 3 bases at J, with 12 bases between. The CDR3 covers 13 residues. CDR1 GTSNPN and CDR2 SVGIG come from the germline V gene (reference sequence). The CDR3 here is CASPGQANEKLFF. The CDR3 nucleotides read TGTGCCTCCCCGGGACAAGCTAATGAAAAACTGTTTTTT.

This rearrangement joins TRBV6-4 to TRBJ1-2; 12 bases map to TRBD1. CDR3 size: 17 residues. V was pared by 6 bases and J by 3 bases, with 11 bases of the junction left unmatched. CDR1 is MRHNA and CDR2 is SNTAGT in the germline V gene. DNA of the CDR3: TGTGCCAGCAGGGCCCACTCTGGGACAGGGGGCGACTATGGCTACACCTTC. Translating it yields CASRAHSGTGGDYGYTF.